The clone carrying this T cell receptor beta chain was seen many times. Its target is not known. This sample was included in a study of identical twins. Study-wide findings and caveats: Within cord blood, abundant beta clonotypes carried fewer insertions, but memory repertoires showed no such trend. Twin sharing of out-of-frame TCR alpha was underestimated by models in monozygotic pairs. Out-of-frame alpha sequences shared between twins exhibited an excess of low generation probability.

Via MiXCR, TCRdb re-called the 5' RACE reads, giving one row per CDR3 protein. The sample shows roughly 570,000 distinct CDR3 sequences, 9.5% to 10% of them seen only once. Germline-derived CDR1 and CDR2 are SEHNR and FQNEAQ (reference sequence). There are 14 residues in the CDR3. The V and J ends lost 4 bases and 4 bases, in that order; junction bases with no gene match: 5. The same specimen was also included in a second study, on yellow fever vaccine responses in identical twins. That source reports: Twins' T cell vaccine responses reportedly looked partly convergent, partly personalized.

The sequence was obtained from a woman younger than 35 in good health. The chain carries TRBV7-9 and TRBJ1-1, with 8 positions matching TRBD1. Sequencing was performed on PBMCs. CDR3 DNA sequence: TGTGCCAGCAGCTCTATGACAGGGGTCACTGAAGCTTTCTTT. It encodes CASSSMTGVTEAFF. The variable domain in full, with the rest retrieved from reference TRBV7-9 and TRBJ1-1, is DTGVSQNPRHKITKRGQNVTFRCDPISEHNRLYWYRQTLGQGPEFLTYFQNEAQLEKSRLLSDRFSAERPKGSFSTLEIQRTEQGDSAMYLCASSSMTGVTEAFFGQGTRLTVV.